These 18 T cell receptor beta chains came from one sample sequenced in a study of cytomegalovirus exposure and HLA in healthy donors. Amplification used 60 Vbeta primers and 13 Jbeta primers. The method was immunoSEQ multiplex PCR; TCRdb's version includes in-frame clones alone and lacks a portion of them. The sample holds 130,000 or so clones, around 80% seen once. The sequencing sample was made of PBMCs. The receptors originated from a man in his forties in good health and CMV-seronegative.

The rearrangement links TRBV9 to TRBJ1-6, with 10 bases matching TRBD1. The germline V gene encodes CDR1 SGDLS and CDR2 YYNGEE. The CDR3 sequence is 16 residues long. Germline trimming cut 4 bases from V and 6 bases from J; bases unmatched to any gene: 7. CDR3 DNA: TGTGCCAGCAGCCCTCGGGACAGGGGAAGTAATTCACCCCTCCACTTT. Protein product: CASSPRDRGSNSPLHF.

The chain carries TRBV10-2 and TRBJ2-2; 15 bases agree with TRBD2. V lost 7 bases to trimming and J lost 4 bases; unmatched junction nucleotides: 4. CDR3 length: 16 amino acids. Germline assignment: CDR1 WSHSY and CDR2 SAAADI. The CDR3 DNA reads TGCGCCAGCAATATGGGACTAGCGGGAGGCACCGGGGAGCTGTTTTTT. Translating it yields CASNMGLAGGTGELFF.

The chain carries TRBV5-6 and TRBJ1-6; D remains ambiguous. Trimming left V 4 bases short and J 6 bases short, with 17 bases between. CDR1 and CDR2 from the germline V gene are SGHDT and YYEEEE. The CDR3 runs 16 residues. The CDR3 bases are TGTGCCAGCAGCGTTCGGCCCGCAGGACTTAATTCACCCCTCCACTTT. It translates to CASSVRPAGLNSPLHF.

The rearrangement joins TRBV7-8 to TRBJ2-1; 10 nucleotides agree with TRBD2. J gave up 2 bases and V 4 bases, and 11 bases lay outside the gene matches. Germline CDR1 reads SGHVS; CDR2 reads FQNEAQ. The CDR3 is 18 residues long. The CDR3 sequence is CASSYLRLAGGTYNEQFF. CDR3 coding DNA: TGTGCCAGCAGCTACCTACGATTAGCGGGGGGAACCTACAATGAGCAGTTCTTC.

This clone was counted between two and nine times. The chain recombines TRBV25-1 with TRBJ1-2, with D perhaps matching TRBD1 (5 bases). V lost 3 bases and J 4 bases, leaving 12 bases between the germline ends. The CDR3 sequence is 14 residues long. CDR1 and CDR2 from the germline V gene are MGHDK and SYGVNS. CDR3 in amino acids: CASSDWQGSYGYTF. The DNA for the CDR3 is TGTGCCAGCAGTGATTGGCAGGGTAGCTATGGCTACACCTTC.

This rearrangement joins TRBV27 to TRBJ2-3, with TRBD2 identical over 8 bases. This CDR3 comprises 15 residues. V gave up 3 bases and J gave up 6 bases; unmatched junction bases: 8. Germline CDR1 and CDR2: MNHEY and SMNVEV (reference sequence). The CDR3 sequence: CASSFIGTSSDTQYF. The CDR3 region has the DNA TGTGCCAGCAGTTTCATTGGGACTAGTTCGGATACGCAGTATTTT.

The chain carries TRBV6-5 and TRBJ2-1, with D unresolved. Trimming stripped 0 bases from V and 9 bases from J, with 3 bases between. The CDR3 runs 11 residues. Germline values: CDR1 MNHEY, CDR2 SVGAGI. The CDR3 sequence is CASSYSGEQFF. In DNA form, the CDR3 reads TGTGCCAGCAGTTACTCCGGTGAGCAGTTCTTC.

This rearrangement joins TRBV4-3 to TRBJ2-3; D is unresolved. The CDR3 is 14 amino acids. The germline V and J ends were trimmed by 0 bases and 2 bases, with 6 bases remaining between them. Germline assignment: CDR1 LGHNA and CDR2 YSLEER. Written as DNA, the CDR3 is TGCGCCAGCAGCCAAGATCCAGTCACAGATACGCAGTATTTT. This gives the protein CASSQDPVTDTQYF.

The rearrangement joins TRBV28 to TRBJ2-5; the D gene is possibly TRBD1 (5 bases). Between the trimmed V and J ends, which lost 5 bases and 5 bases, there was a span of 15 bases. Per germline, CDR1 MDHEN and CDR2 SYDVKM. The CDR3 has 14 amino acids. The CDR3 DNA follows: TGTGCCAGCAGTATTGATGCAGGGCGGGAGACCCAGTACTTC. Protein product: CASSIDAGRETQYF.

The V call is TRBV5-6, the J call TRBJ2-3, with D perhaps matching TRBD2 (5 bases). CDR1 SGHDT and CDR2 YYEEEE come from the germline V gene. The V end lost 3 bases, the J end lost 5 bases, and 13 bases lay between the germline ends. The CDR3 is 14 residues long. CDR3 amino acids: CASSWGGGEDTQYF. Written as DNA, the CDR3 is TGTGCCAGCAGCTGGGGTGGAGGAGAAGATACGCAGTATTTT. Supplemented by reference TRBV5-6 and TRBJ2-3, the full variable domain reads DAGVTQSPTHLIKTRGQQVTLRCSPKSGHDTVSWYQQALGQGPQFIFQYYEEEERQRGNFPDRFSGHQFPNYSSELNVNALLLGDSALYLCASSWGGGEDTQYFGPGTRLTVL.

The chain joins TRBV28 to TRBJ2-4; no definite D call. V lost 6 bases to trimming and J lost 2 bases, with 5 bases between them. The CDR3 has 12 amino acids. Germline CDR1 and CDR2: MDHEN and SYDVKM. The DNA for the CDR3 is TGTGCCAGCAGCCTTTCCAAAAACATTCAGTACTTC. Translation gives CASSLSKNIQYF.

This clone was seen a single time. The V call is TRBV28, the J call TRBJ2-7; 7 nucleotides align to TRBD1. Germline V lookup: CDR1 MDHEN, CDR2 SYDVKM. The CDR3 sequence is 15 residues long. The J segment lost 4 bases and the V segment lost 5 bases, leaving 11 bases of the junction unmatched. The CDR3 bases are TGTGCCAGCAGTCTGTGGACAGGTCGAGGGTACGAGCAGTACTTC. Translation: CASSLWTGRGYEQYF.

This rearrangement joins TRBV7-9 to TRBJ1-1; D may be TRBD1 (6 bases). The CDR3 is made up of 15 amino acids. Trimming took 1 base from V and 6 from J, leaving 15 bases between them. The germline CDR1 and CDR2 sequences are SEHNR and FQNEAQ (reference sequence). This CDR3 reads CASSLGAGALAEAFF. CDR3 nucleotides: TGTGCCAGCAGCTTAGGTGCGGGGGCACTGGCTGAAGCTTTCTTT.

Concerning this clone: This CDR3 is also generated by other DNA sequences in the sample. V and J are TRBV30 and TRBJ2-1, with D unresolved. The CDR3 covers 12 residues. Germline values: CDR1 GTSNPN, CDR2 SVGIG (reference sequence). V was clipped by 4 bases and J by 6 bases, with 10 bases between them. The CDR3 sequence is CAWIKARNEQFF. CDR3 coding DNA: TGTGCCTGGATCAAAGCGCGCAATGAGCAGTTCTTC.

In this sample, this clone turned up once. The rearrangement joins TRBV5-6 to TRBJ2-2; 7 bases fit TRBD1. The J segment lost 9 bases and the V segment lost 0 bases, leaving 11 bases of the junction unmatched. CDR3 length: 16 amino acids. The germline gives CDR1 SGHDT, CDR2 YYEEEE. CDR3 region: CASSLANGTASRELFF. CDR3 sequence (DNA): TGTGCCAGCAGCTTGGCCAATGGGACAGCATCCAGGGAGCTGTTTTTT. The variable domain in full, completed from reference TRBV5-6 and TRBJ2-2, reads DAGVTQSPTHLIKTRGQQVTLRCSPKSGHDTVSWYQQALGQGPQFIFQYYEEEERQRGNFPDRFSGHQFPNYSSELNVNALLLGDSALYLCASSLANGTASRELFFGEGSRLTVL.

The chain employs TRBV19 and TRBJ2-3; 7 bases line up with TRBD1. Germline CDR1 reads LNHDA; CDR2 reads SQIVND (reference sequence). The CDR3 spans 13 residues. After removal of 6 bases from V and 0 bases from J, the junction contained 0 bases not matched to a gene. The CDR3 DNA reads TGTGCCAGTAGACAGGGGAGCACAGATACGCAGTATTTT. Translating it yields CASRQGSTDTQYF.

This clone appeared a few times. The chain couples TRBV4-1 to TRBJ2-3, with TRBD2 as a possible D gene (6 bases). There are 15 residues in the CDR3. In germline, CDR1 is MGHRA, CDR2 YSYEKL. V was shortened by 2 bases and J by 4 bases, with 13 bases between the two germline ends. The CDR3 DNA reads as TGCGCCAGCAGCCAACCCGGGGGAGAGGCAGATACGCAGTATTTT. It encodes CASSQPGGEADTQYF.

This sequence joins TRBV5-6 and TRBJ1-6; unclear D gene. V lost 1 base, J lost 5 bases, and 10 bases lay in between. This CDR3 is 15 amino acids long. CDR1 SGHDT and CDR2 YYEEEE come from the germline V gene. DNA of the CDR3: TGTGCCAGCAGCTTGCCCCAAACAGATAATTCACCCCTCCACTTT. Protein sequence: CASSLPQTDNSPLHF.